These T cell receptor beta chains were read from a single sample in a study of blood T cell repertoires in COVID-19. The repertoire was sequenced with immunoSEQ multiplex PCR; TCRdb's copy has only in-frame clones and lacks some. The profile shows about 480,000 clones, about nine tenths of them singletons. Sequencing used PBMCs or T cells enriched from blood (not recorded which). The receptors derive from a woman aged 60-75 years who had recovered from COVID-19. CDR3s include the opening cysteine and the closing phenylalanine or tryptophan. A D gene is named only where the DNA matches it firmly. Clone size appears in some rows only: once, few, many, or a class for an expanded clone.

>NA|TRBJ2-1|NA|TRBV18
CASNQREKSNEQFF
TGTGCCAGCAACCAACGGGAGAAATCCAATGAGCAGTTCTTC
>NA|TRBJ2-2|NA|TRBV3-1/TRBV3-2
CASSPGQGRLGGELFF
TGTGCCAGCAGCCCCGGTCAGGGGAGATTAGGCGGGGAGCTGTTTTTT
>NA|TRBJ1-6|TRBD1|TRBV9
CASSAGGWGNSPLHF
TGTGCCAGCAGCGCAGGGGGCTGGGGGAATTCACCCCTCCACTTT
>NA|TRBJ2-5|TRBD2|TRBV2
CASSNGGLGTQYF
TGTGCCAGCTCGAACGGTGGACTAGGGACCCAGTACTTC
>NA|TRBJ2-2|NA|TRBV10-2
CASSLTGFGTGELFF
TGCGCCAGCAGCCTTACAGGGTTTGGCACCGGGGAGCTGTTTTTT
>NA|TRBJ2-3|NA|TRBV4-1
CASSSKDWGRDTQYF
TGCGCCAGCAGCTCGAAGGACTGGGGGAGGGATACGCAGTATTTT
>NA|TRBJ1-3|TRBD1|TRBV28
CASRLQGAGNTIYF
TGTGCCAGCAGACTTCAGGGGGCTGGAAACACCATATATTTT
>NA|TRBJ1-1|TRBD1|TRBV7-9
CASSASQQGAMAEAFF
TGTGCCAGCAGCGCGTCTCAACAGGGGGCTATGGCTGAAGCTTTCTTT
>NA|TRBJ2-5|NA|TRBV21-1
CASRRETQYF
TGTGCCAGCAGGAGGGAGACCCAGTACTTC
>NA|TRBJ2-1|NA|TRBV4-2
CASSQDLYTYEQFF
TGTGCCAGCAGCCAAGATTTGTATACCTACGAGCAGTTCTTC
>once|TRBJ2-5|NA|TRBV5-1
CASRSQGALPQETQYF
TGCGCCAGCAGGTCACAAGGGGCCCTCCCCCAAGAGACCCAGTACTTC
>NA|TRBJ2-1|TRBD1|TRBV6-5
CASRTGTGSNNEQFF
TGTGCCAGCAGAACCGGGACAGGGAGCAACAATGAGCAGTTCTTC
>NA|TRBJ1-1|NA|TRBV2
CASSGWGDTEAFF
TGTGCCAGCAGTGGGTGGGGGGACACTGAAGCTTTCTTT
>NA|TRBJ2-2|TRBD2|TRBV3-1/TRBV3-2
CASSPVAGGTGELFF
TGTGCCAGCAGCCCGGTAGCGGGGGGAACCGGGGAGCTGTTTTTT
>NA|TRBJ1-5|NA|TRBV10-3
CAIKGGGVNQPQHF
TGTGCCATCAAGGGCGGGGGGGTAAATCAGCCCCAGCATTTT
>NA|TRBJ2-1|NA|TRBV5-1
CASSLGQLDEQFF
TGCGCCAGCAGCTTGGGACAGTTGGATGAGCAGTTCTTC
>NA|TRBJ1-2|NA|TRBV19
CASTEEGRGWVGYTF
TGTGCCAGTACCGAAGAGGGCAGGGGTTGGGTCGGCTACACCTTC
>NA|TRBJ1-2|TRBD1|TRBV12-3/TRBV12-4
CASRTGGMSYTF
TGTGCCAGCAGGACAGGGGGGATGAGCTACACCTTC
>NA|TRBJ2-5|TRBD2|TRBV11-2
CASSLRLAGMNQETQYF
TGTGCCAGCAGCCTCCGCCTAGCGGGGATGAACCAAGAGACCCAGTACTTC
>NA|TRBJ2-3|TRBD2|TRBV2
CASRYQGGTDTQYF
TGTGCCAGCAGGTACCAGGGAGGGACAGATACGCAGTATTTT
>NA|TRBJ2-7|TRBD1|TRBV2
CASSYRGTYEQYF
TGTGCCAGCAGTTACAGGGGTACCTACGAGCAGTACTTC
>NA|TRBJ1-5|NA|TRBV19
CASSIPGSGPQHF
TGTGCCAGTAGTATCCCGGGTAGCGGGCCCCAGCATTTT
>NA|TRBJ2-5|NA|TRBV24-1
CATSRGAQETQYF
TGTGCCACCAGTCGGGGGGCTCAAGAGACCCAGTACTTC
>few|TRBJ1-4|NA|TRBV7-9
CASSPSRGSNEKLFF
TGTGCCAGCAGCCCATCCCGGGGTTCTAATGAAAAACTGTTTTTT
>NA|TRBJ2-1|NA|TRBV5-5
CASSLLGGNEQFF
TGTGCCAGCAGCTTGTTAGGGGGCAATGAGCAGTTCTTC
>NA|TRBJ1-4|NA|TRBV7-9
CASTIQGTNEKLFF
TGTGCCAGCACCATACAGGGTACTAATGAAAAACTGTTTTTT
>NA|TRBJ1-2|NA|TRBV12-3/TRBV12-4
CASSFNRGYTF
TGTGCCAGCAGTTTTAACAGGGGCTACACCTTC
>NA|TRBJ2-1|NA|TRBV7-6
CASSPPGWNEQFF
TGTGCCAGCAGCCCACCAGGGTGGAATGAGCAGTTCTTC
>NA|TRBJ1-4|NA|TRBV7-9
CASSPGGAGEKLFF
TGTGCCAGCAGCCCCGGCGGGGCGGGTGAAAAACTGTTTTTT